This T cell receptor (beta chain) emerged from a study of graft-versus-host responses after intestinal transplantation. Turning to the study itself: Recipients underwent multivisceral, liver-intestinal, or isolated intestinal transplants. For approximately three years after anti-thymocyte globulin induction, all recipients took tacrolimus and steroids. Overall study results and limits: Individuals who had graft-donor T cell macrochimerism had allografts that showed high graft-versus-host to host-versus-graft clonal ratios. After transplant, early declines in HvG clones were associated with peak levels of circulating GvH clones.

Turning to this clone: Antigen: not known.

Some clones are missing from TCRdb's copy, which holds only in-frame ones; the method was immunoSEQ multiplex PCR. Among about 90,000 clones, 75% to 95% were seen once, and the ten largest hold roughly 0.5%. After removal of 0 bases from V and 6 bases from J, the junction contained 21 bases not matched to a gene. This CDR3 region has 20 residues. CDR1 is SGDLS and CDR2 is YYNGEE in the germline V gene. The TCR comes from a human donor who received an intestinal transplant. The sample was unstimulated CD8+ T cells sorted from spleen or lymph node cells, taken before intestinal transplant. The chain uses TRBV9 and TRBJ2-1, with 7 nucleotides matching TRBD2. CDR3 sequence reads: CASSVVESGNRHGALNEQFF. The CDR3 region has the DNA TGTGCCAGCAGCGTAGTGGAGAGCGGGAATCGTCACGGGGCCCTCAATGAGCAGTTCTTC. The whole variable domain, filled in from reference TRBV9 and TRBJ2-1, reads DSGVTQTPKHLITATGQRVTLRCSPRSGDLSVYWYQQSLDQGLQFLIQYYNGEERAKGNILERFSAQQFPDLHSELNLSSLELGDSALYFCASSVVESGNRHGALNEQFFGPGTRLTVL.